This T cell receptor beta chain was found in a study of regulatory T cells in long-lasting Graves disease. Time point denoted: newly diagnosed GD, antithyroid drugs for less than 3 months. Making the TCR library involved RNA that had been extracted from PBMCs. This CDR3 region has 14 residues. Germline CDR1 is SGHTA and CDR2 is FQGNSA. Trimming removed 5 bases at V and 3 bases at J, with 11 bases between. Study results and caveats: The study found TRBV28, TRBJ1-2 and TRBJ2-5 favored in persistent disease.

Comment on this clonotype: Its cognate antigen is unknown.

Assembly of TCR beta libraries relied on iRepertoire HTBI primers together with Arm-PCR of CDR3 regions. TCRdb analysed the multiplex PCR reads with MiXCR anew, one entry per CDR3 protein. The data hold 200,000 to 250,000 distinct CDR3 sequences, with 20% to 25% observed a single time. The starting material was peripheral blood mononuclear cells (PBMCs), obtained at new diagnosis, from a patient treated with antithyroid drugs. This TCR came from a female donor with Graves disease. The chain couples TRBV7-2 to TRBJ2-1; a possible D gene is TRBD1 (7 bases). CDR3 coding DNA: TGTGCCAGCAGCGGGGGGACAGTCTACAATGAGCAGTTCTTC. Protein product: CASSGGTVYNEQFF. Based on the CDR3 plus reference TRBV7-2 and TRBJ2-1, the full variable domain is GAGVSQSPSNKVTEKGKDVELRCDPISGHTALYWYRQSLGQGLEFLIYFQGNSAPDKSGLPSDRFSAERTGGSVSTLTIQRTQQEDSAVYLCASSGGTVYNEQFFGPGTRLTVL.